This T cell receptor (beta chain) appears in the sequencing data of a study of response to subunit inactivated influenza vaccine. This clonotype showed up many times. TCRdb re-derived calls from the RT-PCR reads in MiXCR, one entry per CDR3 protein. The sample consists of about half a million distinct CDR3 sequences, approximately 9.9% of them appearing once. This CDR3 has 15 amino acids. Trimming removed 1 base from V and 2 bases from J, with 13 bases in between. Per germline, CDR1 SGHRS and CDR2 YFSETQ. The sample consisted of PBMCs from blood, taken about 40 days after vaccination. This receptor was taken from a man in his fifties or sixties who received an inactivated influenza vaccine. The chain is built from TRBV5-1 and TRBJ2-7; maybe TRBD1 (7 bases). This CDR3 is CASSLWQGGPYEQYF. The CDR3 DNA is TGCGCCAGCAGCTTGTGGCAGGGGGGACCCTACGAGCAGTACTTC.